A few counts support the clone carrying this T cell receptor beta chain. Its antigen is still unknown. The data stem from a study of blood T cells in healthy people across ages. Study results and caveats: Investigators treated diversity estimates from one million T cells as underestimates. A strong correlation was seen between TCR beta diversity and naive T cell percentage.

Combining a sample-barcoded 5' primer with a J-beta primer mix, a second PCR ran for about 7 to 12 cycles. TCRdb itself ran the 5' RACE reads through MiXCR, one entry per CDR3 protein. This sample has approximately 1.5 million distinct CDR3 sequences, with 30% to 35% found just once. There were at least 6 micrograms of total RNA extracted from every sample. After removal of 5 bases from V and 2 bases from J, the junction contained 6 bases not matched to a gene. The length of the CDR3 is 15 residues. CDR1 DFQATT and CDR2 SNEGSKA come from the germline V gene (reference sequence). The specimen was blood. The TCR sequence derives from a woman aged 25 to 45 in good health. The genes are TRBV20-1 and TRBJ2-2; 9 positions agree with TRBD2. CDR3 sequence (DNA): TGCAGTGCTTCGGCGCTAGCGGGAAACACCGGGGAGCTGTTTTTT. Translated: CSASALAGNTGELFF.